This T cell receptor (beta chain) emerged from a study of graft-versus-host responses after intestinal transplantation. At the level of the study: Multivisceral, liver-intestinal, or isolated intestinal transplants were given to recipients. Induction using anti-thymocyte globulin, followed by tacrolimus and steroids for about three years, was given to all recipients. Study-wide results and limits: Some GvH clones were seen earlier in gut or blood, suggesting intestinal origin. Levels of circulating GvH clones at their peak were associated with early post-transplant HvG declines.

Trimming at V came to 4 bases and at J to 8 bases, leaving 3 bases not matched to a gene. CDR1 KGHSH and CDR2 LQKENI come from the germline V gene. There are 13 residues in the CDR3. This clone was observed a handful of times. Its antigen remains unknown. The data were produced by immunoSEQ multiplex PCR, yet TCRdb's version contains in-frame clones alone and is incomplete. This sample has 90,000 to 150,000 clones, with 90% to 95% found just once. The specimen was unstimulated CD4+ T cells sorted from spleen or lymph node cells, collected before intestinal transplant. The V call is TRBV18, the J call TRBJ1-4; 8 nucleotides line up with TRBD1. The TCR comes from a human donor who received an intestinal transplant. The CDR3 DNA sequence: TGTGCCAGCTCACGGACAGGGTGGGAAAAACTGTTTTTT. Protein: CASSRTGWEKLFF.